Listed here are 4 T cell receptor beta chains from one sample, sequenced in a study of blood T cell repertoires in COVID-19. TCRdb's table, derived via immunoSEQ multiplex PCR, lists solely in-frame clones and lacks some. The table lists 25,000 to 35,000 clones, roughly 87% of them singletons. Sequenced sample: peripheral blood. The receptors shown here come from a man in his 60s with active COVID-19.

CDR3 amino acids: CASSSQTGRQYF. The CDR3 nucleotides read TGTGCCAGCAGCTCACAGACAGGCCGGCAGTACTTC. The chain joins TRBV11-3 to TRBJ2-7, with D tentatively TRBD1 (6 bases). Germline loops: CDR1 SGHNT, CDR2 YENEEA. The V and J ends lost 4 bases and 9 bases respectively, with 13 bases between them. The CDR3 has 12 amino acids.

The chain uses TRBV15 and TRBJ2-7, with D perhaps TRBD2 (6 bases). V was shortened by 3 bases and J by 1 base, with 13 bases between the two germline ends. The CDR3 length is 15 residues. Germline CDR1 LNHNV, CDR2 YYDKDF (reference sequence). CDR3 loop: CATSRGGEVSYEQYF. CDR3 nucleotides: TGTGCCACCAGCAGGGGTGGGGAGGTATCCTACGAGCAGTACTTC.

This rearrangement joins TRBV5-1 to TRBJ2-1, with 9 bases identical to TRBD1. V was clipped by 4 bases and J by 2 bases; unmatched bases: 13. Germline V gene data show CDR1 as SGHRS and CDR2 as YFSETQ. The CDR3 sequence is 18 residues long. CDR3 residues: CASSPRPGQGSTYNEQFF. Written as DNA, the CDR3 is TGCGCCAGCAGCCCCCGACCGGGACAGGGTTCTACCTACAATGAGCAGTTCTTC.

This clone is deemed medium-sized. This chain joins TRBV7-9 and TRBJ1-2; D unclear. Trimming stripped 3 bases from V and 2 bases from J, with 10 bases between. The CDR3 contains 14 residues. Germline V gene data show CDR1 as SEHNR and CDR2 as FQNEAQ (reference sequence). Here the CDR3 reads CASSLSEENYGYTF. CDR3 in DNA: TGTGCCAGCAGCTTGTCTGAGGAGAACTATGGCTACACCTTC.